The 3 T cell receptor beta chains listed next were all sequenced from one sample in a study of CD8 T cells in ankylosing spondylitis. TCRdb used MiXCR to reprocess the 5' RACE reads, holding one entry per CDR3 protein. The table lists about 160,000 distinct CDR3 sequences, around 43% of them singletons. Sequencing was done on a sample of synovial fluid, either unsorted or a sorted T cell fraction (not recorded which). These TCRs come from a male donor with ankylosing spondylitis.

Sample share makes this clonotype medium-sized. The chain joins TRBV5-6 to TRBJ2-2, with TRBD2 matching over 10 bases. Germline V gives CDR1 SGHDT, CDR2 YYEEEE. Germline trimming cut 0 bases from V and 6 bases from J; bases unmatched to any gene: 5. The CDR3 totals 16 residues. For the CDR3, the DNA is TGTGCCAGCAGCTTGGGTAGCGGGGGGCGTCCCGGGGAGCTGTTTTTT. It specifies CASSLGSGGRPGELFF.

This rearrangement joins TRBV29-1 to TRBJ2-1; TRBD1 agrees at 10 bases. The junction had 5 bases not matched to a gene; V was cut back by 6 bases and J by 0 bases. CDR3 length: 15 amino acids. The germline V gene has CDR1 SQVTM and CDR2 ANQGSEA. The CDR3 nucleotides read TGCAGCGTCCCAGACAGGGGGCGCTCCTACAATGAGCAGTTCTTC. It is translated as CSVPDRGRSYNEQFF.

J is TRBJ2-1 and V is TRBV5-1, with D tentatively TRBD1 (6 bases). The CDR3 extends over 15 amino acids. In germline, CDR1 is SGHRS, CDR2 YFSETQ. Trimming cost V 4 bases and J 9 bases, with 20 bases left between them. The CDR3 DNA sequence: TGCGCCAGCAGCCCGGGACAACAAGACTCCGGTGAGCAGTTCTTC. Encoded protein: CASSPGQQDSGEQFF. The whole variable domain, filled in from reference TRBV5-1 and TRBJ2-1, reads KAGVTQTPRYLIKTRGQQVTLSCSPISGHRSVSWYQQTPGQGLQFLFEYFSETQRNKGNFPGRFSGRQFSNSRSEMNVSTLELGDSALYLCASSPGQQDSGEQFFGPGTRLTVL.